This TCR beta chain was captured in a study of regulatory T cells in long-lasting Graves disease. For the study at large: Newly diagnosed Graves' patients had taken antithyroid drugs under 3 months.

Germline CDR1 reads SEHNR; CDR2 reads FQNEAQ (reference sequence). This CDR3 has 14 amino acids. The time point here: newly diagnosed GD, antithyroid drugs for less than 3 months. After RNA was extracted from PBMCs, the TCR library was made from it. General study results and limits: Study of thyroid tissue was not done, with only peripheral blood studied. Persistent cases favored TRBV28, TRBJ1-2 and TRBJ2-5.

Assembly of TCR beta libraries relied on iRepertoire HTBI primers together with Arm-PCR of CDR3 regions. MiXCR, applied by TCRdb to the multiplex PCR reads, yields one record per CDR3 protein. The sample records over 400,000 distinct CDR3 sequences, 12% to 15% being singletons. To note about this clonotype: The antigen is not known. The junction and the germline gene differ at one end; a read error may be behind it.

Another study also made use of these data, one on T cells in Graves' hyperthyroidism and ophthalmopathy. That report adds: Orbital computed tomography, thyroid ultrasound, serum thyroxine and TRAb, and clinical symptoms together informed the diagnoses.

The source is a woman aged 45 to 65 with Graves disease. Material: peripheral blood mononuclear cells (PBMCs), obtained at new diagnosis, from a patient treated with antithyroid drugs. The chain combines TRBV7-9 with TRBJ2-1; 8 bases are a match to TRBD1. The CDR3 DNA follows: TGCGCCAGCAGCCAAGGATCCAGGGGGCATGAGCAGTTCTTC. This gives the protein CASSQGSRGHEQFF.